The present entry profiles one T cell receptor (beta chain) with its context. V gave up 5 bases and J gave up 6 bases, with 15 bases separating them. CDR3 length equals 14 residues. The germline V gene has CDR1 SEHNR and CDR2 FQNEAQ (reference sequence). In the original analysis: Using reference gene primer amplification, nucleated cell counts were estimated. Some clones are missing from TCRdb's copy, which holds only in-frame ones; the method was immunoSEQ multiplex PCR. From that table come the V and J calls and clone size; the DNA was used to work out D and trimming. This sample yields about 36,000 clones, of which approximately 86% are seen a single time; roughly an eighth belongs to the top ten. This sample was taken from a study of blood T cell repertoires in COVID-19. Across the study: COVID-19 samples from acute and convalescent phases originated in the United States, Italy and Spain.

This TCR was recovered from a human donor in a cohort sampled during active COVID-19. The genes are TRBV7-9 and TRBJ2-3; D possibly corresponds to TRBD1 (6 bases). Sequenced sample: peripheral blood. For the CDR3, the DNA is TGTGCCAGCAGCCACCGAGGGGGAACGGATACGCAGTATTTT. This translates into CASSHRGGTDTQYF.